Listed below are T cell receptor beta chains from one sample, sequenced in a study of regulatory T cells in long-lasting Graves disease. Using its own MiXCR run on the multiplex PCR reads, TCRdb lists one record per CDR3 protein. The sample has roughly 500,000 distinct CDR3 sequences; 20% to 25% are singletons. Specimen: peripheral blood mononuclear cells (PBMCs), collected when the disease was refractory, from a patient treated with antithyroid drugs. Every receptor here comes from a female donor with Graves disease. CDR3s include the opening cysteine and the closing phenylalanine or tryptophan. Clone sizes are given selectively: once, few, many, or a class where the clone is expanded.

j_call	cdr3_length	v_call	clone_size	cdr3_aa
TRBJ2-5	17	TRBV20-1	many	CSARDTMDWTRGETQYF
TRBJ2-5	14	TRBV20-1	many	CSARGPGLQETQYF
TRBJ1-1	14	TRBV7-9	once	CASSPGLFNTEAFF
TRBJ2-7	15	TRBV9	NA	CASSVGGDSEGEQYF
TRBJ2-6	13	TRBV19	NA	CATGRSGANVLTF
TRBJ1-5	14	TRBV3-1	few	CASSPDRVNQPQHF
TRBJ2-7	15	TRBV28	many	CASSVVTGASYEQYF
TRBJ1-2	12	TRBV2	many	CASKTGDYGYTF
TRBJ1-1	12	TRBV28	many	CASSRTNTEAFF
TRBJ1-1	12	TRBV29-1	NA	CSTLNRDTEAFF
TRBJ2-7	16	TRBV15	many	CATSSTRGANTDEQYF
TRBJ1-1	13	TRBV30	NA	CAWSVEVHTEAFF
TRBJ1-1	13	TRBV3-1	many	CASSPDSNTEAFF
TRBJ2-6	15	TRBV30	NA	CAWSEGAEGANVLTF
TRBJ2-2	17	TRBV3-1	NA	CASSHTLAGGYTGELFF
TRBJ1-2	13	TRBV5-6	many	CASSRQGFGGYTF
TRBJ2-7	15	TRBV3-1	NA	CASSQDPGETYEQYF
TRBJ2-5	16	TRBV11-2	many	CASSPPNAGPQETQYF
TRBJ1-1	15	TRBV27	many	CASSLQWGGYTEAFF
TRBJ1-1	16	TRBV28	NA	CASSSGSLAMNTEAFF
TRBJ1-4	11	TRBV19	NA	CASRQGEELFF
TRBJ1-2	14	TRBV12-3/TRBV12-4	many	CASTVTTGDVGYTF
TRBJ2-7	19	TRBV28	many	CASSLMLGNREASSYEQYF
TRBJ1-1	14	TRBV20-1	many	CSAFAALMNTEAFF
TRBJ1-5	17	TRBV2	many	CASSEIPGQASNQPQHF
TRBJ1-5	14	TRBV10-3	few	CAISEAWEAQPQHF
TRBJ2-7	18	TRBV14	NA	CASSQGIWSGRAMYEQYF
TRBJ1-1	15	TRBV7-9	many	CASSNHRDQGTEAFF
TRBJ2-5	18	TRBV2	NA	CASSLGTSGLGGLETQYF
TRBJ1-2	12	TRBV5-1	few	CASSSWTDGYTF
TRBJ2-7	16	TRBV5-6	few	CASSEGREGPLYEQYF
TRBJ2-7	14	TRBV20-1	many	CSANPRDRDYEQYF